This TCR beta chain was profiled in a study of shared clonotypes between healthy human individuals. Terminally differentiated effector memory CD45RA+ cells were left out of the naive CD8 fraction, which was CD45RO-negative and positively selected for CCR7. The data were produced by immunoSEQ multiplex PCR, yet TCRdb's version contains in-frame clones alone and is incomplete. The sample lists about 2 million clones, over 85% seen once, with 1.2% in the top ten. Trimming took 3 bases from V and 4 from J; bases not matched to a gene: 11. The CDR3 is 17 amino acids. Germline CDR1 and CDR2: SGHAT and FQDESV (reference sequence).

This receptor was obtained from a man between 18 and 29 years old in good health. V is TRBV11-1 and J is TRBJ2-1, with 8 bases aligning to TRBD2. The sequencing sample was made of naive CD8+ T cells sorted from blood. CDR3 in amino acids: CASSLMERGPVYNEQFF. In DNA form, the CDR3 reads TGTGCCAGCAGCTTGATGGAGCGGGGGCCCGTGTACAATGAGCAGTTCTTC.